This TCR beta chain was found in a study of cytomegalovirus exposure and HLA in healthy donors. Assay: immunoSEQ multiplex PCR; the TCRdb copy retains only in-frame clones and omits some. Here the sample spans 350,000 or so clones, just over 85% being singletons. The receptor was isolated from a woman between 18 and 30 years old in good health and CMV-seronegative. The sample comprised PBMCs.

Here the CDR3 reads CSVARLAGVWVLGDTQYF. CDR3 DNA sequence: TGCAGCGTTGCCAGACTAGCGGGAGTCTGGGTATTGGGAGATACGCAGTATTTT. The V and J genes are TRBV29-1 and TRBJ2-3; 12 bases are a match to TRBD2. The CDR3 covers 18 residues. Trimming took 4 bases from V and 5 from J; bases not matched to a gene: 16. CDR1 is SQVTM, CDR2 ANQGSEA, per germline.